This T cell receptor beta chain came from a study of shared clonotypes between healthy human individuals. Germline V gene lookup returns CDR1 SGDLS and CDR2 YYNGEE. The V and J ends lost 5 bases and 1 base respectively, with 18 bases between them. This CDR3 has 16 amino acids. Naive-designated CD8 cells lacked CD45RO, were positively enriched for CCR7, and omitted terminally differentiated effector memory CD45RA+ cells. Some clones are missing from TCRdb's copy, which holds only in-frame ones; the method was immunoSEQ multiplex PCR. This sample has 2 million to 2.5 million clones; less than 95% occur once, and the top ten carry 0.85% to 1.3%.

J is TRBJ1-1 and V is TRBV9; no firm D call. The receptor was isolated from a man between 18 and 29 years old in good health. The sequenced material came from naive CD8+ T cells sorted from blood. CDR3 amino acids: CASSHPPEHPNTEAFF. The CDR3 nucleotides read TGTGCCAGCAGTCACCCACCGGAACACCCGAACACTGAAGCTTTCTTT.